These 9 T cell receptor beta chains were all obtained from the same sample, sequenced in a study of T cell responses to AZD1222 COVID-19 vaccine. Measured with immunoSEQ multiplex PCR; TCRdb has only the in-frame clones, and not every one. Among 75,000 to 95,000 clones listed, about 88% were seen once. The material sequenced was peripheral blood, taken on day 0 of AZD1222 vaccination. The receptors come from an adult in good health.

The chain uses TRBV4-3 and TRBJ2-3; 8 bases are a match to TRBD2. Germline trimming cut 6 bases from V and 0 bases from J; bases unmatched to any gene: 8. The CDR3 sequence is 16 residues long. Germline CDR1 is LGHNA and CDR2 is YSLEER. CDR3 sequence reads: CASSRGAGASTDTQYF. The CDR3 DNA follows: TGCGCCAGCAGTCGTGGAGCGGGAGCTAGCACAGATACGCAGTATTTT.

The chain uses TRBV18 and TRBJ1-3; D unclear. The germline V and J ends were trimmed by 2 bases and 3 bases, with 8 bases remaining between them. This CDR3 is built from 14 residues. Germline assignment: CDR1 KGHSH and CDR2 LQKENI. DNA for the CDR3: TGTGCCAGCTCACCAGGTGTCTTTGGAAACACCATATATTTT. Translation gives CASSPGVFGNTIYF.

This rearrangement joins TRBV5-4 to TRBJ1-1, with a weak D call TRBD1 (5 bases). The germline CDR1 and CDR2 sequences are SGHNT and YYREEE (reference sequence). Trimming took 1 base from V and 4 from J, leaving 23 bases between them. The CDR3 spans 18 residues. The CDR3 sequence: CASSLPLGVSGSGTEAFF. The CDR3 DNA reads TGTGCCAGCAGCTTGCCACTAGGGGTATCGGGGTCAGGCACTGAAGCTTTCTTT.

The chain recombines TRBV11-2 with TRBJ2-3, with 9 bases aligning to TRBD2. This CDR3 is 16 amino acids long. Germline V gene lookup returns CDR1 SGHAT and CDR2 FQNNGV. The trim removed 1 base at V and 4 bases at J, leaving 6 bases unmatched. The CDR3 is CASSLGLAGLADTQYF. In DNA, the CDR3 is TGTGCCAGCAGCTTAGGGCTAGCGGGGCTCGCAGATACGCAGTATTTT.

The CDR3 nucleotides read TGTGCCAGTAGTAGCTACAGGGGGCGCCAGCCCCAGCATTTT. As protein: CASSSYRGRQPQHF. This chain uses TRBV19 with TRBJ1-5, with 9 bases matching TRBD1. This CDR3 comprises 14 residues. In germline, CDR1 is LNHDA, CDR2 SQIVND (reference sequence). V was clipped by 4 bases and J by 7 bases; unmatched bases: 5.

This clone appeared a few times. The J gene is TRBJ1-2, the V gene TRBV21-1. TRBV21-1 is shown as a pseudogene. The CDR3 is made up of 14 amino acids. CDR3 loop: CASSKEGDNYGYTF. The CDR3 DNA follows: TGTGCCAGCAGCAAAGAGGGAGATAACTATGGCTACACCTTC.

V gene TRBV3-1 (or the pseudogene TRBV3-2) combines with J gene TRBJ2-5; D not certain. Germline V CDR1 and CDR2: LGHDT, YNNKEL (reference sequence). Trimming took off 0 bases at V and 9 bases at J, with 5 bases between the two ends. This CDR3 comprises 11 residues. CDR3 residues: CASSQDRPQYF. The CDR3 DNA is TGTGCCAGCAGCCAAGATCGTCCCCAGTACTTC.

V and J are TRBV7-2 and TRBJ2-1; 7 bases fit TRBD2. In germline, CDR1 is SGHTA, CDR2 FQGNSA. V shed 0 bases, J shed 5 bases, and the junction held 10 bases outside the gene matches. The CDR3 has 17 amino acids. The CDR3: CASSLARLAGANNEQFF. DNA of the CDR3: TGTGCCAGCAGCTTAGCGAGATTAGCGGGCGCAAACAATGAGCAGTTCTTC.

The V and J genes are TRBV2 and TRBJ2-5, with 7 bases fitting TRBD2. J gave up 3 bases and V 5 bases, and 9 bases lay outside the gene matches. The CDR3 has 15 residues. Germline V gene data show CDR1 as SNHLY and CDR2 as FYNNEI. This CDR3 is CASSPGLVAKETQYF. Here the CDR3 DNA reads TGTGCCAGCAGTCCTGGACTAGTGGCAAAAGAGACCCAGTACTTC.